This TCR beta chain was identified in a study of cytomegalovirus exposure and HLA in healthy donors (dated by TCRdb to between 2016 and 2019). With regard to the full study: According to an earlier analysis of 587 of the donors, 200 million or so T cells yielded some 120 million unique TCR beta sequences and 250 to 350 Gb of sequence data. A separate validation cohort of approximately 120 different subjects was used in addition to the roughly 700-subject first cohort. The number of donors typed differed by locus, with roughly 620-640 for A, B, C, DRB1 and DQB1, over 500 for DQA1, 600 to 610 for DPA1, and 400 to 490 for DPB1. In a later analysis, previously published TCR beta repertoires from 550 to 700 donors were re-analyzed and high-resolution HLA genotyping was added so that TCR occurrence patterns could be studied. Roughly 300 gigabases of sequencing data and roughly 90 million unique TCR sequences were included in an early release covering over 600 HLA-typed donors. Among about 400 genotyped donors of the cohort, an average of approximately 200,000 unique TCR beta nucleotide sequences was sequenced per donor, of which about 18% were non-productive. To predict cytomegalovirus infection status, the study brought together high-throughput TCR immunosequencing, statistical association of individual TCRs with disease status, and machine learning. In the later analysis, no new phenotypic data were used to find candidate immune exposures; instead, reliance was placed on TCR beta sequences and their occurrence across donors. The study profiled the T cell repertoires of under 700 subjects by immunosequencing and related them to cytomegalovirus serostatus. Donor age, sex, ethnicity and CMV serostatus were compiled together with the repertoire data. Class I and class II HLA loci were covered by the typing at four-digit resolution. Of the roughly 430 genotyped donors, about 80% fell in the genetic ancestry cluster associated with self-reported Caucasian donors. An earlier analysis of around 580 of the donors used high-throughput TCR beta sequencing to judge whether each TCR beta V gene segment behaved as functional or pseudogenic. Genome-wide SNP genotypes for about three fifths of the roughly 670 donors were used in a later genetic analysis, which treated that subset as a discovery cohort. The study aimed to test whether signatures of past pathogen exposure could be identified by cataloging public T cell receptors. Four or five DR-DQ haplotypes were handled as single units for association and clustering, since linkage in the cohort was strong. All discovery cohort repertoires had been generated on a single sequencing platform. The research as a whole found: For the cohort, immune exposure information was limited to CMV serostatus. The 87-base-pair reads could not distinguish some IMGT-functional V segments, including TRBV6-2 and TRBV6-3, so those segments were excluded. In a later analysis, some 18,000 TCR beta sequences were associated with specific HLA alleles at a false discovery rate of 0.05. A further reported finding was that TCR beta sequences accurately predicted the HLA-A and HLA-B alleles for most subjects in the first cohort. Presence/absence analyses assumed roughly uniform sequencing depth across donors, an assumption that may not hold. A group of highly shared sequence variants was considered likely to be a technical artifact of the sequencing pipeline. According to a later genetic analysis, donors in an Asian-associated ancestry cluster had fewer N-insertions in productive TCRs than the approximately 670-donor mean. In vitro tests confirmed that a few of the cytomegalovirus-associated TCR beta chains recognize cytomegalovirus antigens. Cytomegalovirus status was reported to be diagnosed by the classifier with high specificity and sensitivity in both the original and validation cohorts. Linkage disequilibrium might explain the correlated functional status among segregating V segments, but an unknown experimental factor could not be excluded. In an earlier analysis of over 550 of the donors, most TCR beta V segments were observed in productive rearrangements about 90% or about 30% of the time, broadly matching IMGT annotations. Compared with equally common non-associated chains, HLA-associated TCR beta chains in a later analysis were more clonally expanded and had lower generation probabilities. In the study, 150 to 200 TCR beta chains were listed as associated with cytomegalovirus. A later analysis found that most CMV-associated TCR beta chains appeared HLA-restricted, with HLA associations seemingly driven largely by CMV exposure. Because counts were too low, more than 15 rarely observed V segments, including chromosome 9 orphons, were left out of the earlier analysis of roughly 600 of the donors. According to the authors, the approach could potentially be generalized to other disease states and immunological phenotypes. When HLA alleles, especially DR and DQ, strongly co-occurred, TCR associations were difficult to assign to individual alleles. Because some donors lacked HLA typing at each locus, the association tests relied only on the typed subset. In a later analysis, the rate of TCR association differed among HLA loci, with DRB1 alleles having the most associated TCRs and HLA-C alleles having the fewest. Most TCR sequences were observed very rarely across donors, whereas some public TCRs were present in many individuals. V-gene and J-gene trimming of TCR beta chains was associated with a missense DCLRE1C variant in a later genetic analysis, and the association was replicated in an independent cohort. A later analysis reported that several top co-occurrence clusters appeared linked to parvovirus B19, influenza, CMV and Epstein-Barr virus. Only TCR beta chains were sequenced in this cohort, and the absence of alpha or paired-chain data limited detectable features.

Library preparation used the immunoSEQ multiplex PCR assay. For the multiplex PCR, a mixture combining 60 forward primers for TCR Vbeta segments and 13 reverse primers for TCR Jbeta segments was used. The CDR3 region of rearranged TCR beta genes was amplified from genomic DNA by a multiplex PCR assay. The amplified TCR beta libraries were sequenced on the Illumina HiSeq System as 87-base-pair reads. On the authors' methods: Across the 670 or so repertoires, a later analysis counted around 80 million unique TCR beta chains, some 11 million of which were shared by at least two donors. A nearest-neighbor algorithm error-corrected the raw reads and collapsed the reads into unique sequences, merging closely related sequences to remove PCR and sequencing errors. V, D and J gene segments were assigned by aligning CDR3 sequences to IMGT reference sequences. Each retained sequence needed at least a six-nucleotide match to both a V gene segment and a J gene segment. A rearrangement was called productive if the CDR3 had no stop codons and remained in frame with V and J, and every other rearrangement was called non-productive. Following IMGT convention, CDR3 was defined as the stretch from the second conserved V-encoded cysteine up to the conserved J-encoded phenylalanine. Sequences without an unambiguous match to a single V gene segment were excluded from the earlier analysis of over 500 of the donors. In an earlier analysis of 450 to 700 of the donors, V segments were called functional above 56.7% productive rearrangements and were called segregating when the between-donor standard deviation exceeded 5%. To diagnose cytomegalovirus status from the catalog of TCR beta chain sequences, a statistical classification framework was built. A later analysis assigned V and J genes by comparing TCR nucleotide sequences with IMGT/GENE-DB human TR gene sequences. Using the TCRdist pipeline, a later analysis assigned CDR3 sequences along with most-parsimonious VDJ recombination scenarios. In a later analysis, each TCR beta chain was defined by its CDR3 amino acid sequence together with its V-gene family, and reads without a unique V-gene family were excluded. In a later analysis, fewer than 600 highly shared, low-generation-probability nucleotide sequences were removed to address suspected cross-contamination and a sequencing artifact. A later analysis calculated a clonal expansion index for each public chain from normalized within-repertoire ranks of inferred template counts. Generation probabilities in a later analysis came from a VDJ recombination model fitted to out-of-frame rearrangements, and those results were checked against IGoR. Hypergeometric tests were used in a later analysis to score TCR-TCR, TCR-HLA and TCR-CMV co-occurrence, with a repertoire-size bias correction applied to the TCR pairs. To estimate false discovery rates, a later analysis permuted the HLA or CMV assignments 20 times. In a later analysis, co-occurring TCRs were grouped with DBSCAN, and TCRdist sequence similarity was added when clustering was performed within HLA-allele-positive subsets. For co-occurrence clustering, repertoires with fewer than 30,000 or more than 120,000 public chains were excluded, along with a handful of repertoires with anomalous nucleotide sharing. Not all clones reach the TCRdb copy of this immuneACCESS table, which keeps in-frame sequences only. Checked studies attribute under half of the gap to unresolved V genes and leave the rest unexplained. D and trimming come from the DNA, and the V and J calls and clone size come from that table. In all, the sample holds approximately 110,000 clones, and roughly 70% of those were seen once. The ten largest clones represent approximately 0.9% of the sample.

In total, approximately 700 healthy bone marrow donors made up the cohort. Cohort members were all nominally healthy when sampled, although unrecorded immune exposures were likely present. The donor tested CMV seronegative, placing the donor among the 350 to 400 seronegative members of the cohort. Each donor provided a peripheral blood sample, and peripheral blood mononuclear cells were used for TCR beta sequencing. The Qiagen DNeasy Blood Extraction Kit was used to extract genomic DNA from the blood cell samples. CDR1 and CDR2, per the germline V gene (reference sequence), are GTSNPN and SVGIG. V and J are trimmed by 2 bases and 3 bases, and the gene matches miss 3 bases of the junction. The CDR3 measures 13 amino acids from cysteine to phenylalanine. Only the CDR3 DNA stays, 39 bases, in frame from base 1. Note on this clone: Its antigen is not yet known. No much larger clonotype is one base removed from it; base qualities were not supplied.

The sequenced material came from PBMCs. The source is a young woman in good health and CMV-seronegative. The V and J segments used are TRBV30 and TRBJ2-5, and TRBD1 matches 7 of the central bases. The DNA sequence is TGTGCCTGGAGTTTACAGGGGAAAGAGACCCAGTACTTC. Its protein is CAWSLQGKETQYF. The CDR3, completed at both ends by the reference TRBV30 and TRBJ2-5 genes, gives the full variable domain SQTIHQWPATLVQPVGSPLSLECTVEGTSNPNLYWYRQAAGRGLQLLFYSVGIGQISSEVPQNLSASRPQDRQFILSSKKLLLSDSGFYLCAWSLQGKETQYFGPGTRLLVL.